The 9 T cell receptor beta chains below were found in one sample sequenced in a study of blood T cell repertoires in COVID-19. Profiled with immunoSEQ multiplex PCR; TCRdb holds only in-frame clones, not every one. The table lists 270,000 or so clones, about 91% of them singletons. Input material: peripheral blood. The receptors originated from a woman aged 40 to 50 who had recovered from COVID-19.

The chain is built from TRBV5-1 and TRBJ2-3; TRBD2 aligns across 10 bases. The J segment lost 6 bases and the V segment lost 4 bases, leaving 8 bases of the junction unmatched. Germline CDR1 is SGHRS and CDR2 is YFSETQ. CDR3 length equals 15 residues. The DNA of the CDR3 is TGCGCCAGCAGCGTTAGCGGGAGGCCCTTGGATACGCAGTATTTT. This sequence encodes CASSVSGRPLDTQYF.

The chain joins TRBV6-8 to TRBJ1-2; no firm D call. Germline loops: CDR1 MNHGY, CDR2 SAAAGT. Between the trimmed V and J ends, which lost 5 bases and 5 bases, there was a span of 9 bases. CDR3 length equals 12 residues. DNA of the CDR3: TGTGCCAGCAGTCCCGATAGATATGGCTACACCTTC. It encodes CASSPDRYGYTF.

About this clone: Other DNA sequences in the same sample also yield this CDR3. This chain's CDR3 is CASSLGGEETQYF. The DNA for the CDR3 is TGTGCCAGCAGCTTGGGCGGAGAAGAGACCCAGTACTTC. The chain recombines TRBV5-4 with TRBJ2-5; unclear D gene. CDR3 length equals 13 residues. Germline CDR1 SGHNT, CDR2 YYREEE (reference sequence). Trimming removed 0 bases at V and 3 bases at J, with 6 bases between.

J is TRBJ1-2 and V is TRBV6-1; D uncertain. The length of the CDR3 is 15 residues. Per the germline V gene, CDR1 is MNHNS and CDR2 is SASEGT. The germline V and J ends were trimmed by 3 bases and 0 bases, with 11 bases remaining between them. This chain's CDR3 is CASSDSGAANYGYTF. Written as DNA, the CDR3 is TGTGCCAGCAGTGATAGCGGAGCAGCTAACTATGGCTACACCTTC.

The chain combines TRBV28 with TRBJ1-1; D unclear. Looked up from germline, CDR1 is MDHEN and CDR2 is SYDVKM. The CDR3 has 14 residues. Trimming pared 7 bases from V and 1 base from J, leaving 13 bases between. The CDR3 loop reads CASTSPGRNTEAFF. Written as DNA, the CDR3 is TGTGCCAGCACCTCCCCTGGGAGGAACACTGAAGCTTTCTTT.

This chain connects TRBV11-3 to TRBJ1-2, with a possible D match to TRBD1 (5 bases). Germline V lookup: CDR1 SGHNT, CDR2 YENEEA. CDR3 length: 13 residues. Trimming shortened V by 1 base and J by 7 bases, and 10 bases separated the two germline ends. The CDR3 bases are TGTGCCAGCAGCTTAGTCGGGGGAGGTGGCTACACCTTC. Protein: CASSLVGGGGYTF. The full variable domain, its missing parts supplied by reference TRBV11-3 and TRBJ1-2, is EAGVVQSPRYKIIEKKQPVAFWCNPISGHNTLYWYLQNLGQGPELLIRYENEEAVDDSQLPKDRFSAERLKGVDSTLKIQPAELGDSAVYLCASSLVGGGGYTFGSGTRLTVV.

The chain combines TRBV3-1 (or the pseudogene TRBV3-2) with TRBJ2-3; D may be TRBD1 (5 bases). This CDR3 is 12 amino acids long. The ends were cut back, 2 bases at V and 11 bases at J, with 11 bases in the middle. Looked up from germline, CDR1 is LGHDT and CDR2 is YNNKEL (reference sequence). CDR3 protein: CASSQSPTGQYF. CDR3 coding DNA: TGTGCCAGCAGCCAAAGCCCCACAGGGCAGTATTTT.

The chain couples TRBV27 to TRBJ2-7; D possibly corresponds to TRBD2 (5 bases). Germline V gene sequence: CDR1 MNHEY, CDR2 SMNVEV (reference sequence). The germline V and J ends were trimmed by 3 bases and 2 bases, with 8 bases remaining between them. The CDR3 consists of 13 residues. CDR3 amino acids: CASSLGSPYEQYF. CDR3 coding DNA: TGTGCCAGCAGTTTGGGGAGCCCCTACGAGCAGTACTTC.

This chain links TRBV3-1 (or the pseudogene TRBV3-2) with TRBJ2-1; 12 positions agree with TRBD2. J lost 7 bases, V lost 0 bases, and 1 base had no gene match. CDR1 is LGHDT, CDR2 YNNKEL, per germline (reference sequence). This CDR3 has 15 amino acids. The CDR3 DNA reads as TGTGCCAGCAGCCAAGATCTAGCGGGGGGGAATGAGCAGTTCTTC. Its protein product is CASSQDLAGGNEQFF.